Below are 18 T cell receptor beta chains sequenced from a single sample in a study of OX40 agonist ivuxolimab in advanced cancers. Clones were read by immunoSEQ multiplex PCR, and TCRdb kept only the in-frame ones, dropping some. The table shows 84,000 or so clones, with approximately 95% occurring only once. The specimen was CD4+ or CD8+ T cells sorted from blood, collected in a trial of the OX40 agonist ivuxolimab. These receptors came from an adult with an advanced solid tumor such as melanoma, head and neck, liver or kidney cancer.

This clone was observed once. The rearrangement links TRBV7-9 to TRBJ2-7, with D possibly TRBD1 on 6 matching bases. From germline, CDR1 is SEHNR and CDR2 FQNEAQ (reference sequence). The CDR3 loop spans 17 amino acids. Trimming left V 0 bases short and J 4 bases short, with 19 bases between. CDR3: CASSLAQIEGGRYEQYF. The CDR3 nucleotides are TGTGCCAGCAGCTTAGCCCAAATTGAAGGGGGTCGTTACGAGCAGTACTTC.

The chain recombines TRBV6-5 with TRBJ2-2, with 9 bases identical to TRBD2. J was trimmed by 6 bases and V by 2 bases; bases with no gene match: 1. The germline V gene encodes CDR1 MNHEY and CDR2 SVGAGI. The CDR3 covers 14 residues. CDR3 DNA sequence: TGTGCCAGCAGTTACGTAGCGGGAGCCGGGGAGCTGTTTTTT. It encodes CASSYVAGAGELFF.

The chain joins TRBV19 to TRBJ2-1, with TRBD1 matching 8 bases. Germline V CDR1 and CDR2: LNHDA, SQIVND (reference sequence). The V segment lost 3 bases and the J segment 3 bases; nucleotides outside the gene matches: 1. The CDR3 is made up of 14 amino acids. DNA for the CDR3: TGTGCCAGTAGTATGGGGACAGGCTACAATGAGCAGTTCTTC. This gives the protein CASSMGTGYNEQFF.

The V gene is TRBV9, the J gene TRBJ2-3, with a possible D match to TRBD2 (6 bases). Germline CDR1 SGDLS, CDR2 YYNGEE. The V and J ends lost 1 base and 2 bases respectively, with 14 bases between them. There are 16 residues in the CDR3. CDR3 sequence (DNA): TGTGCCAGCAGCGTAAGTCGCGGGATGATCACAGATACGCAGTATTTT. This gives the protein CASSVSRGMITDTQYF. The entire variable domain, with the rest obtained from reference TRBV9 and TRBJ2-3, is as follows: DSGVTQTPKHLITATGQRVTLRCSPRSGDLSVYWYQQSLDQGLQFLIQYYNGEERAKGNILERFSAQQFPDLHSELNLSSLELGDSALYFCASSVSRGMITDTQYFGPGTRLTVL.

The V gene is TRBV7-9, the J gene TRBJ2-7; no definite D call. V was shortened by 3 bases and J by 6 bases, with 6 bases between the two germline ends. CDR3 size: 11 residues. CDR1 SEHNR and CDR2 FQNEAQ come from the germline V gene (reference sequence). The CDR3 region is CASSFTGEQYF. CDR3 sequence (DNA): TGTGCCAGCAGCTTTACCGGCGAGCAGTACTTC.

CDR3 coding DNA: TGTGCCATCAGTAGCGGGAGCGTCACTACGGCAGATACGCAGTATTTT. The encoded protein is CAISSGSVTTADTQYF. The rearrangement joins TRBV10-3 to TRBJ2-3; TRBD2 aligns across 8 bases. Germline V gene data show CDR1 as ENHRY and CDR2 as SYGVKD. The CDR3 has 16 residues. Germline trimming cut 5 bases from V and 4 bases from J; bases unmatched to any gene: 11.

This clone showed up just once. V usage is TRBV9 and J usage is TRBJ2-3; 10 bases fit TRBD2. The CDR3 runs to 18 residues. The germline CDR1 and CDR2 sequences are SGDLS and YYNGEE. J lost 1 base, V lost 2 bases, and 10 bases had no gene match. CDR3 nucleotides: TGTGCCAGCAGCGTCCCGGTAGTAGCGGGAGGCCGCACAGATACGCAGTATTTT. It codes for CASSVPVVAGGRTDTQYF.

The CDR3 nucleotides read TGTGCCAGCAGCCCAAGCCGCCAGGTGACCTACGAGCAGTACTTC. Residues: CASSPSRQVTYEQYF. The chain uses TRBV5-5 and TRBJ2-7; no clear D gene. Per the germline V gene, CDR1 is SGHKS and CDR2 is YYEKEE (reference sequence). This CDR3 comprises 15 residues. V dropped 4 bases and J dropped 2 bases, with 16 bases sitting between them.

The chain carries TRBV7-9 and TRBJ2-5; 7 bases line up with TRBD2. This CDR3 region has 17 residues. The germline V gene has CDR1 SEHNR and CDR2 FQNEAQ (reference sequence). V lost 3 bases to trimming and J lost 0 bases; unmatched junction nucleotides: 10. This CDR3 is CASSFGLAELYQETQYF. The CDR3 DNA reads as TGTGCCAGCAGCTTTGGTCTAGCGGAACTGTACCAAGAGACCCAGTACTTC.

In nucleotides, the CDR3 is TGTGCCAGCAGTGTGGGGGTAGGGCTAGCGGGAGTAAAATCCTACGAGCAGTACTTC. The encoded protein is CASSVGVGLAGVKSYEQYF. The rearrangement joins TRBV6-1 to TRBJ2-7, with 10 positions matching TRBD2. CDR1 MNHNS and CDR2 SASEGT come from the germline V gene. This CDR3 is 19 amino acids long. V shed 4 bases and J 1 base; nucleotides not matched to a gene: 16.

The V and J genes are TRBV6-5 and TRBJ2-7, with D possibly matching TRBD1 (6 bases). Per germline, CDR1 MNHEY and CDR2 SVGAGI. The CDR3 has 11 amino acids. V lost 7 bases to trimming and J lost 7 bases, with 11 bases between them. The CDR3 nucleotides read TGTGCCAGCATCATAGGGACAGAGCAGTACTTC. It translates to CASIIGTEQYF.

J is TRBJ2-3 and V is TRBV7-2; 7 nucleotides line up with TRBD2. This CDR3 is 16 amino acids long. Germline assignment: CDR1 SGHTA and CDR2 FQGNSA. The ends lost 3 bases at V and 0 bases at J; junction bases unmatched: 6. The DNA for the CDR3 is TGTGCCAGCAGCTTCCCTAGCGGATATAGCACAGATACGCAGTATTTT. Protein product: CASSFPSGYSTDTQYF.

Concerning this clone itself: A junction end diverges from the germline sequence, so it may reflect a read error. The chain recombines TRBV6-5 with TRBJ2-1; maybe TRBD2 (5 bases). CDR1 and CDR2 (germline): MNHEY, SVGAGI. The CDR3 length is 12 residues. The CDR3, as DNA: TGTGCCAGCAGTTACTCGCGAGGGAGTTGGGTCTTC. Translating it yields CASSYSRGSWVF.

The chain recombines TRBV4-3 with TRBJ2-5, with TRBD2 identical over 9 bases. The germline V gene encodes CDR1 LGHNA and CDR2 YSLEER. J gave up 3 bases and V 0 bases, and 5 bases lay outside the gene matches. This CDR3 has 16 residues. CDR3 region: CASSQDWLAGEETQYF. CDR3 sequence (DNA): TGCGCCAGCAGCCAAGATTGGTTAGCGGGAGAAGAGACCCAGTACTTC.

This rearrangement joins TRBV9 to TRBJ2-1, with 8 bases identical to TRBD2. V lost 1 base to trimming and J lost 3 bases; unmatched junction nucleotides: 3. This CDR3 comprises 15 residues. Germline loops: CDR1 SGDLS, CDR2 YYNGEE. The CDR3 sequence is CASSVSGRIYNEQFF. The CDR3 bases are TGTGCCAGCAGCGTAAGCGGGAGAATCTACAATGAGCAGTTCTTC.

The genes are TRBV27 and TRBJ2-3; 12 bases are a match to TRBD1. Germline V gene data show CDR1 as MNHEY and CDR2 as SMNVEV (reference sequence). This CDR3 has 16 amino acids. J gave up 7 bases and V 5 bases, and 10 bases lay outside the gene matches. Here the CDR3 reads CASSGTGGVMPYTQYF. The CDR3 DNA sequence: TGTGCCAGCAGTGGGACAGGGGGCGTTATGCCCTATACGCAGTATTTT.

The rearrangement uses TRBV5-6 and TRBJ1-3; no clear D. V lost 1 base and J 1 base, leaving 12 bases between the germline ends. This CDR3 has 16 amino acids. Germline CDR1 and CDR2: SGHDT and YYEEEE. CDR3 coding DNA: TGTGCCAGCAGCTTGAAAGGGTATTTATCTGGAAACACCATATATTTT. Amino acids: CASSLKGYLSGNTIYF.

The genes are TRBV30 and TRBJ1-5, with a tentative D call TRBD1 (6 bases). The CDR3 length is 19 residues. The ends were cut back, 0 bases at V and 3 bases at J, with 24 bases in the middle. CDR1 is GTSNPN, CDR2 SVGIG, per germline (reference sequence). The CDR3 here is CAWSVPSGPQGYANQPQHF. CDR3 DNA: TGTGCCTGGAGTGTACCTTCAGGACCACAGGGCTACGCCAATCAGCCCCAGCATTTT.